Following are 23 T cell receptor beta chains from one sample sequenced in a study of identifying expanded T cells in peripheral blood. Libraries were prepared by immunoSEQ multiplex PCR; TCRdb keeps only in-frame clonotypes and omits some of them. Of about 94,000 clones listed, approximately 91% are singletons. Material for sequencing was blood. These receptor sequences come from a person aged 18 to 75 in good health.

CDR3 nucleotides: TGTGCCACCAGCAGAGATGGGCAGGCAAATGAAAAACTGTTTTTT. Protein sequence: CATSRDGQANEKLFF. This chain connects TRBV15 to TRBJ1-4; D is undetermined. The CDR3 has 15 residues. Trimming pared 0 bases from V and 5 bases from J, leaving 10 bases between. The V gene's germline CDR1 is LNHNV and CDR2 YYDKDF (reference sequence).

V gene TRBV6-5 combines with J gene TRBJ1-5, with D possibly being TRBD1 (5 bases). Trimming pared 2 bases from V and 3 bases from J, leaving 11 bases between. CDR1 is MNHEY and CDR2 is SVGAGI in the germline V gene. The CDR3 extends over 15 amino acids. The CDR3 DNA reads as TGTGCCAGCAGTTACGGGGCGGGTTACAATCAGCCCCAGCATTTT. This codes for CASSYGAGYNQPQHF.

The count of this clone is one. The rearrangement uses TRBV18 and TRBJ1-2; 8 positions match TRBD1. J gave up 3 bases and V 4 bases, and 1 base lay outside the gene matches. This CDR3 contains 13 residues. Germline CDR1 reads KGHSH; CDR2 reads LQKENI. CDR3 nucleotide sequence: TGTGCCAGCTCACAGGGACAGGACTATGGCTACACCTTC. It encodes CASSQGQDYGYTF.

This clone appeared a few times. The chain uses TRBV7-2 and TRBJ2-1; 11 bases match TRBD2. The V gene's germline CDR1 is SGHTA and CDR2 FQGNSA. V shed 3 bases, J shed 3 bases, and the junction held 7 bases outside the gene matches. The CDR3 is made up of 17 amino acids. This CDR3 reads CASSLGIAGGGYNEQFF. In DNA, the CDR3 is TGTGCCAGCAGCTTGGGCATAGCGGGAGGGGGCTACAATGAGCAGTTCTTC.

The CDR3 region has the DNA TGTGCCTGGAGTGGGGATTCCTACGAGCAGTACTTC. As protein: CAWSGDSYEQYF. V usage is TRBV30 and J usage is TRBJ2-7; D remains unclear. V lost 1 base and J 1 base, leaving 5 bases between the germline ends. CDR3 length: 12 amino acids. Germline assignment: CDR1 GTSNPN and CDR2 SVGIG (reference sequence).

This rearrangement joins TRBV5-1 to TRBJ2-7; 7 bases fit TRBD1. After removal of 0 bases from V and 5 bases from J, the junction contained 8 bases not matched to a gene. The CDR3 loop spans 15 amino acids. Per the germline V gene, CDR1 is SGHRS and CDR2 is YFSETQ. The CDR3: CASSLATGVSDEQYF. The CDR3, as DNA: TGCGCCAGCAGCTTGGCTACAGGGGTTTCGGACGAGCAGTACTTC.

V gene TRBV11-2 combines with J gene TRBJ2-1; D unresolved. The CDR3 loop spans 11 amino acids. Per the germline V gene, CDR1 is SGHAT and CDR2 is FQNNGV. With 7 bases removed from V and 8 bases from J, the gap between germline ends came to 9 bases. The CDR3 DNA reads as TGTGCCAGCACCCACGTCGATGAGCAGTTCTTC. This codes for CASTHVDEQFF.

This clone was counted once. The chain links TRBV4-1 to TRBJ2-4; D is perhaps TRBD2 (6 bases). CDR3 length equals 19 residues. From germline, CDR1 is MGHRA and CDR2 YSYEKL. Trimming cost V 1 base and J 1 base, with 20 bases left between them. The CDR3 nucleotides read TGCGCCAGCAGCCAAGTCCCGGTTAGCGGTGATGGGGCCAAAAACATTCAGTACTTC. Translating it yields CASSQVPVSGDGAKNIQYF.

The V and J genes are TRBV19 and TRBJ1-6, with D possibly being TRBD1 (6 bases). Per the germline V gene, CDR1 is LNHDA and CDR2 is SQIVND (reference sequence). The V end was cut by 3 bases, the J end by 14 bases, with 23 bases between. The CDR3 has 16 residues. In DNA, the CDR3 is TGTGCCAGTAGTATTTGGGGGTTAGGGGGAGCTTCGGCCCTCCACTTT. Protein: CASSIWGLGGASALHF. The full variable domain, completed using reference TRBV19 and TRBJ1-6, is DGGITQSPKYLFRKEGQNVTLSCEQNLNHDAMYWYRQDPGQGLRLIYYSQIVNDFQKGDIAEGYSVSREKKESFPLTVTSAQKNPTAFYLCASSIWGLGGASALHFGNGTRLTVT.

This clone was recorded only once. The rearrangement links TRBV5-6 to TRBJ2-1, with D unresolved. The germline V and J ends were trimmed by 4 bases and 3 bases, with 5 bases remaining between them. The CDR3 spans 12 residues. Germline CDR1 is SGHDT and CDR2 is YYEEEE. The CDR3 sequence: CASSDYYNEQFF. The CDR3 bases are TGTGCCAGCAGCGATTACTACAATGAGCAGTTCTTC.

This chain uses TRBV7-2 with TRBJ2-5; 8 bases map to TRBD1. Germline trimming cut 4 bases from V and 5 bases from J; bases unmatched to any gene: 3. The germline CDR1 and CDR2 sequences are SGHTA and FQGNSA. This CDR3 spans 13 amino acids. CDR3 nucleotide sequence: TGTGCCAGCAGCTACAGGGGGAGGGAGACCCAGTACTTC. Residues: CASSYRGRETQYF.

The chain is built from TRBV29-1 and TRBJ1-1; 9 bases match TRBD1. This CDR3 spans 13 amino acids. Germline V gene data show CDR1 as SQVTM and CDR2 as ANQGSEA. The trim removed 7 bases at V and 5 bases at J, leaving 8 bases unmatched. The CDR3: CSARPTGGTEAFF. The DNA for the CDR3 is TGCAGCGCCAGACCGACAGGGGGGACTGAAGCTTTCTTT.

Concerning this clone: Other DNA sequences within the sample encode an identical CDR3. The V and J genes are TRBV7-8 and TRBJ2-7; unclear D gene. CDR1 is SGHVS and CDR2 is FQNEAQ in the germline V gene. The CDR3 is 14 residues long. V was pared by 1 base and J by 4 bases, with 11 bases between. The CDR3 sequence: CASSLGPMGYEQYF. The CDR3 nucleotides are TGTGCCAGCAGCTTAGGCCCTATGGGGTACGAGCAGTACTTC.

This clone came up once. The chain employs TRBV29-1 and TRBJ2-1; 9 bases fit TRBD2. This CDR3 contains 18 residues. With V trimmed by 4 bases and J by 5 bases, 18 bases remained unmatched. From germline, CDR1 is SQVTM and CDR2 ANQGSEA. CDR3 nucleotide sequence: TGCAGCGTTGTGGACTTTATTCAGCGGGAGGTCTCTCACAATGAGCAGTTCTTC. This gives the protein CSVVDFIQREVSHNEQFF.

This chain links TRBV9 with TRBJ1-2, with no clear D. Germline values: CDR1 SGDLS, CDR2 YYNGEE. Trimming shortened V by 3 bases and J by 5 bases, and 17 bases separated the two germline ends. The CDR3 contains 15 residues. The CDR3 bases are TGTGCCAGCAGCGAGATACTTGGAGAGGGTTATGGCTACACCTTC. Its protein is CASSEILGEGYGYTF.

The chain couples TRBV30 to TRBJ1-1, with 7 bases that match TRBD1. The germline V gene has CDR1 GTSNPN and CDR2 SVGIG (reference sequence). This CDR3 contains 13 residues. V shed 2 bases and J 10 bases; nucleotides not matched to a gene: 10. CDR3 nucleotides: TGTGCCTGGAGTTTACCGACAGGGTATGTAGCTTTCTTT. This gives the protein CAWSLPTGYVAFF. Full variable domain (rest looked up from reference TRBV30 and TRBJ1-1): SQTIHQWPATLVQPVGSPLSLECTVEGTSNPNLYWYRQAAGRGLQLLFYSVGIGQISSEVPQNLSASRPQDRQFILSSKKLLLSDSGFYLCAWSLPTGYVAFFGQGTRLTVV.

This chain's CDR3 is CASSLEIAGGPGAQYF. The DNA for the CDR3 is TGTGCCAGCAGCTTAGAGATAGCGGGGGGGCCGGGGGCCCAGTACTTC. The chain has TRBV7-8 and TRBJ2-5, with 11 positions matching TRBD2. V trimming: 1 base; J trimming: 9 bases; junction bases outside the gene matches: 10. CDR3 length equals 16 residues. From germline, CDR1 is SGHVS and CDR2 FQNEAQ.

The J gene is TRBJ1-2, the V gene TRBV9; tentative D call: TRBD1 (5 bases). Germline CDR1 reads SGDLS; CDR2 reads YYNGEE. Trimming shortened V by 0 bases and J by 4 bases, and 16 bases separated the two germline ends. The CDR3 totals 16 residues. Here the CDR3 reads CASSVGPGDPGYGYTF. The CDR3, as DNA: TGTGCCAGCAGCGTAGGTCCTGGGGACCCGGGCTATGGCTACACCTTC. The full variable domain, completed using reference TRBV9 and TRBJ1-2, is DSGVTQTPKHLITATGQRVTLRCSPRSGDLSVYWYQQSLDQGLQFLIQYYNGEERAKGNILERFSAQQFPDLHSELNLSSLELGDSALYFCASSVGPGDPGYGYTFGSGTRLTVV.

J is TRBJ1-5 and V is TRBV15; D is possibly TRBD1 (5 bases). The CDR3 is made up of 16 amino acids. V dropped 0 bases and J dropped 5 bases, with 14 bases sitting between them. Germline CDR1 is LNHNV and CDR2 is YYDKDF (reference sequence). The CDR3 nucleotides are TGTGCCACCAGCAGAGACCTCCAGGGTTACGATCAGCCCCAGCATTTT. Translating it yields CATSRDLQGYDQPQHF.

The chain carries TRBV6-5 and TRBJ1-2, with D tentatively TRBD1 (6 bases). CDR3 size: 16 residues. The V gene lost 2 bases and the J gene lost 6 bases, with 19 bases spanning the gap. Germline V gene sequence: CDR1 MNHEY, CDR2 SVGAGI. The DNA of the CDR3 is TGTGCCAGCAGTTACCTTGGTGGGGGGGGCTGGGATGGCTACACCTTC. This gives the protein CASSYLGGGGWDGYTF.

This clone appeared a single time. The rearrangement joins TRBV27 to TRBJ2-7, with unresolved D. V was pared by 2 bases and J by 6 bases, with 11 bases between. Germline V gene data show CDR1 as MNHEY and CDR2 as SMNVEV (reference sequence). This CDR3 contains 13 residues. CDR3 bases: TGTGCCAGCAGTTTAACCCGCGACACCGAGCAGTACTTC. It yields the protein CASSLTRDTEQYF.

This clone showed up just once. The chain links TRBV7-9 to TRBJ1-2; tentative D call: TRBD1 (5 bases). V lost 5 bases to trimming and J lost 4 bases, with 17 bases between them. CDR3 length equals 15 residues. Germline V gene sequence: CDR1 SEHNR, CDR2 FQNEAQ (reference sequence). CDR3 in amino acids: CASSPGGGALYGYTF. CDR3 in DNA: TGTGCCAGCAGCCCGGGTGGAGGGGCTCTCTATGGCTACACCTTC.

V and J are TRBV13 and TRBJ2-1; D unresolved. The CDR3 spans 13 residues. Trimming removed 0 bases at V and 9 bases at J, with 9 bases between. The V gene's germline CDR1 is PRHDT and CDR2 FYEKMQ (reference sequence). The CDR3 DNA sequence: TGTGCCAGCAGCTTAGGGGGTATCACTGAGCAGTTCTTC. Its protein product is CASSLGGITEQFF.